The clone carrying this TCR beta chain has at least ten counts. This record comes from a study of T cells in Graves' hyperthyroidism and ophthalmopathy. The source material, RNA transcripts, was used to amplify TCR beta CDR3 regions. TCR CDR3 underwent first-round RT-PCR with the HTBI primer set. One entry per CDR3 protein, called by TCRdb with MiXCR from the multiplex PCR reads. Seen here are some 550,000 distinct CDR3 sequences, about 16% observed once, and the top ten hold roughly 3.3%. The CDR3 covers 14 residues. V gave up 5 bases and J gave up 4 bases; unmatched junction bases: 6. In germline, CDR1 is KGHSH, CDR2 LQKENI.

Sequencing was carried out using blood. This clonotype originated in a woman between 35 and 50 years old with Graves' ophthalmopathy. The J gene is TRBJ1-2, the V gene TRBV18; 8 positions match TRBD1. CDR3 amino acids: CASSSGQASYGYTF. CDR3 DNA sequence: TGTGCCAGCTCATCGGGACAGGCGAGCTATGGCTACACCTTC.